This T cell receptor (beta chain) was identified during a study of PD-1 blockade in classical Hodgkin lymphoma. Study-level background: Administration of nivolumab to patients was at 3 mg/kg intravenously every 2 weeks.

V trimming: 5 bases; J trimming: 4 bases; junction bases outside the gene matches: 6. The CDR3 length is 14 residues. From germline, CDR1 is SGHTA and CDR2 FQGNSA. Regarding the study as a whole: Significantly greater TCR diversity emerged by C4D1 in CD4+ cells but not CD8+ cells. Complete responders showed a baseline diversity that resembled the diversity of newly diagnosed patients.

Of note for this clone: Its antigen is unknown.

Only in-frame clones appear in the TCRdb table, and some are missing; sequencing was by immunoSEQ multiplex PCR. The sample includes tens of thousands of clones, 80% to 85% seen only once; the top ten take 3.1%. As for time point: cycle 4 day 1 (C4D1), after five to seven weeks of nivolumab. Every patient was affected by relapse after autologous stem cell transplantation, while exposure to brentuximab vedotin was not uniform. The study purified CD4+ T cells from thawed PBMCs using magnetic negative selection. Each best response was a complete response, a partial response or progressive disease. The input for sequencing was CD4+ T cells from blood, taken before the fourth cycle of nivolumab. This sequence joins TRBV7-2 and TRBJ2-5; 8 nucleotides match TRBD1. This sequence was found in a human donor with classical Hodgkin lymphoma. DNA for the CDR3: TGTGCCAGCAGCGTCGACAGGGGAGTAGAGACCCAGTACTTC. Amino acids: CASSVDRGVETQYF.